This T cell receptor beta chain is from a study of cytomegalovirus exposure and HLA in healthy donors. On this clone: The antigen remains unidentified.

Use of 60 Vbeta and 13 Jbeta primers characterized the PCR. This table comes from immunoSEQ multiplex PCR, and its TCRdb copy is limited to in-frame clones, with some not included. The table shows 150,000 to 180,000 clones, with 80% occurring only once. Study-level results: Per published reports, the classifier diagnosed cytomegalovirus status with high specificity and sensitivity.

The sequenced sample consisted of PBMCs. This clonotype was sampled from a man aged 25-40 years in good health and CMV-seropositive.

CDR3 protein: CASSPTATGDRTTEAFF. For the CDR3, the DNA is TGTGCCAGCTCACCAACCGCGACAGGGGATAGAACCACTGAAGCTTTCTTT. The J gene is TRBJ1-1, the V gene TRBV18, with 8 positions matching TRBD1. The CDR3 consists of 17 residues. With V trimmed by 2 bases and J by 4 bases, 12 bases remained unmatched. CDR1 KGHSH and CDR2 LQKENI come from the germline V gene. The full variable domain, with the rest looked up from reference TRBV18 and TRBJ1-1, is NAGVMQNPRHLVRRRGQEARLRCSPMKGHSHVYWYRQLPEEGLKFMVYLQKENIIDESGMPKERFSAEFPKEGPSILRIQQVVRGDSAAYFCASSPTATGDRTTEAFFGQGTRLTVV.